Below are 5 T cell receptor beta chains sequenced from a single sample in a study of shared clonotypes between healthy human individuals. TCRdb's copy holds only in-frame clones and misses some; the assay was immunoSEQ multiplex PCR. The repertoire holds over 850,000 clones, with around 78% as singletons. Material: memory CD4+ T cells from PBMCs. Subset reported: CD45RA-negative fraction. The receptors shown here come from a man aged 18 to 30 in good health. Some clones in this sample may be carry-over from other donors' samples.

The chain links TRBV27 to TRBJ2-1; D uncertain. The CDR3 totals 14 residues. V lost 1 base, J lost 4 bases, and 8 bases lay in between. Germline CDR1 reads MNHEY; CDR2 reads SMNVEV (reference sequence). CDR3: CASSLFGRYNEQFF. The CDR3 DNA reads as TGTGCCAGCAGTTTATTCGGGCGGTACAATGAGCAGTTCTTC.

In regard to this clone: The junction departs from germline at one end; a sequencing error may be responsible. The chain combines TRBV7-9 with TRBJ2-7; D perhaps matches TRBD1 (6 bases). The CDR3 length is 15 residues. CDR1 and CDR2 from the germline V gene are SEHNR and FQNEAQ (reference sequence). The CDR3 region is CASSVAGEQAPEQYF. CDR3 DNA: TGTGCCAGCAGCGTAGCAGGGGAACAGGCGCCCGAGCAGTACTTC.

The chain combines TRBV7-3 with TRBJ1-5; 7 nucleotides agree with TRBD1. This CDR3 spans 15 amino acids. After removal of 5 bases from V and 4 bases from J, the junction contained 8 bases not matched to a gene. CDR1 and CDR2 (germline): SGHTA, FQGTGA. The CDR3 loop is CASSPQGQLNQPQHF. The CDR3 DNA sequence: TGTGCCAGCAGCCCACAGGGACAGTTAAATCAGCCCCAGCATTTT.

As concerns this clone: Other DNA sequences in this sample translate to the same CDR3. The chain couples TRBV11-2 to TRBJ2-5, with D unresolved. The CDR3 extends over 13 amino acids. Germline values: CDR1 SGHAT, CDR2 FQNNGV. V lost 5 bases and J 5 bases, leaving 12 bases between the germline ends. The CDR3 region is CASSGGRVETQYF. As DNA, the CDR3 is TGTGCCAGCAGCGGCGGTCGTGTGGAGACCCAGTACTTC.

The chain carries TRBV5-1 and TRBJ2-7, with D perhaps being TRBD1 or TRBD2 (5 bases each). Trimming pared 0 bases from V and 0 bases from J, leaving 10 bases between. The germline V gene has CDR1 SGHRS and CDR2 YFSETQ. The CDR3 is 15 residues long. CDR3 coding DNA: TGCGCCAGCAGCTTGGGAGAGGGGTCCTCCTACGAGCAGTACTTC. Its translation: CASSLGEGSSYEQYF.